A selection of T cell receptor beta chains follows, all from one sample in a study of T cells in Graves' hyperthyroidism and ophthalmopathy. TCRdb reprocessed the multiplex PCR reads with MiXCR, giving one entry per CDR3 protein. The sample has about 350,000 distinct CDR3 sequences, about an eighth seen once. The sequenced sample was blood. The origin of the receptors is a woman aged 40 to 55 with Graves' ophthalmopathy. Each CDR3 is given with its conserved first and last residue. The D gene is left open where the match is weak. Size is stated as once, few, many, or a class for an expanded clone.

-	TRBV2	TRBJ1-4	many	CATQQGEHEKLFF	TGTGCCACCCAGCAGGGTGAGCATGAAAAACTGTTTTTT
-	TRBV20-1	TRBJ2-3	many	CSASSTVNTDTQYF	TGCAGTGCTAGTTCGACAGTAAACACAGATACGCAGTATTTT
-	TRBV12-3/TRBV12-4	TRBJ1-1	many	CASSPTRNTEAFF	TGTGCCAGCAGTCCAACACGGAACACTGAAGCTTTCTTT
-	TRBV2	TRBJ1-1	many	CASGMGQVEAFF	TGTGCCAGCGGCATGGGGCAGGTTGAAGCTTTCTTT
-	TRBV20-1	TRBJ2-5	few	CSARDLEFIETQYF	TGCAGTGCTAGAGATCTCGAATTTATAGAGACCCAGTACTTC
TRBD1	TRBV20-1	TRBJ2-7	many	CSAPGQGIYEQYF	TGCAGTGCTCCGGGACAGGGGATTTACGAGCAGTACTTC
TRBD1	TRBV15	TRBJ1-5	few	CATSRLPRQGLYQPQHF	TGTGCCACCAGCAGACTCCCGCGACAGGGGCTGTATCAGCCCCAGCATTTT
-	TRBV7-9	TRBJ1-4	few	CASSPGTEAEKLFF	TGTGCCAGCAGCCCCGGAACAGAGGCTGAAAAACTGTTTTTT
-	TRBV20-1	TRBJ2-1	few	CSAESGTLGYNEQFF	TGCAGTGCGGAATCGGGGACATTGGGCTACAATGAGCAGTTCTTC
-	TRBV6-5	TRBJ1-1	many	CASSYSKGTSEAFF	TGTGCCAGCAGTTACTCGAAGGGAACTAGTGAAGCTTTCTTT